The 29 T cell receptor beta chains below come from one sample, sequenced in a study of blood T cell repertoires in COVID-19. Only in-frame clones appear in the TCRdb table, and some are missing; sequencing was by immunoSEQ multiplex PCR. This sample has about 220,000 clones, with about 86% found just once. Input material: PBMCs or T cells enriched from blood (not recorded which). These receptors came from a woman aged 50 to 65 with acute COVID-19.

V is TRBV15 and J is TRBJ2-2; 7 nucleotides align to TRBD2. Germline loops: CDR1 LNHNV, CDR2 YYDKDF (reference sequence). The CDR3 runs to 14 residues. Trimming cost V 7 bases and J 4 bases; bases outside gene matches: 6. This chain's CDR3 is CATTGLVGTGELFF. DNA of the CDR3: TGTGCCACCACCGGACTAGTGGGCACCGGGGAGCTGTTTTTT.

The chain employs TRBV7-2 and TRBJ2-5; TRBD2 agrees at 11 bases. The ends lost 6 bases at V and 2 bases at J; junction bases unmatched: 8. Per the germline V gene, CDR1 is SGHTA and CDR2 is FQGNSA. The CDR3 is 16 amino acids. CDR3 sequence (DNA): TGTGCCAGCAGACTCGGACTAGCGGGTTCACAAGAGACCCAGTACTTC. Protein: CASRLGLAGSQETQYF.

This chain connects TRBV27 to TRBJ2-3; 10 positions agree with TRBD2. The CDR3 runs to 15 residues. From germline, CDR1 is MNHEY and CDR2 SMNVEV (reference sequence). J lost 6 bases, V lost 3 bases, and 6 bases had no gene match. The CDR3 nucleotides read TGTGCCAGCAGTTTGGGAGCGGGAGGGCCCGATACGCAGTATTTT. Protein product: CASSLGAGGPDTQYF.

The V gene is TRBV28, the J gene TRBJ1-2; 8 nucleotides match TRBD1. From germline, CDR1 is MDHEN and CDR2 SYDVKM. The CDR3 totals 16 residues. V lost 6 bases and J lost 4; bases outside the gene matches: 13. The CDR3 loop reads CASSQDRVGGGYGYTF. The CDR3 nucleotides are TGTGCCAGCAGCCAGGACAGGGTAGGGGGAGGCTATGGCTACACCTTC.

This CDR3 is CASRPTRQGEKFF. The CDR3 region has the DNA TGTGCCAGCAGACCCACCCGACAGGGGGAGAAGTTCTTC. The rearrangement links TRBV7-2 to TRBJ2-1; the match to TRBD1 covers 9 bases. The junction had 11 bases not matched to a gene; V was cut back by 6 bases and J by 14 bases. The CDR3 has 13 amino acids. Germline lookup yields CDR1 SGHTA and CDR2 FQGNSA.

The rearrangement links TRBV18 to TRBJ2-3, with 10 bases fitting TRBD2. Trimming at V came to 2 bases and at J to 0 bases, leaving 11 bases not matched to a gene. The CDR3 has 19 amino acids. The V gene's germline CDR1 is KGHSH and CDR2 LQKENI. CDR3 in amino acids: CASSPNLAGARKSTDTQYF. The DNA for the CDR3 is TGTGCCAGCTCACCAAACCTAGCGGGAGCCCGGAAGAGCACAGATACGCAGTATTTT.

V and J are TRBV28 and TRBJ2-2, with 9 bases matching TRBD2. The V and J ends lost 5 bases and 5 bases, in that order; junction bases with no gene match: 3. CDR1 is MDHEN and CDR2 is SYDVKM in the germline V gene. This CDR3 region has 14 residues. The chain's CDR3 is CASSVSGRTGELFF. The CDR3 coding sequence is TGTGCCAGCAGTGTTAGCGGGAGAACCGGGGAGCTGTTTTTT.

The genes are TRBV5-1 and TRBJ2-3; 7 bases agree with TRBD1. The CDR3 has 15 residues. Per the germline V gene, CDR1 is SGHRS and CDR2 is YFSETQ. The J segment lost 1 base and the V segment lost 1 base, leaving 3 bases of the junction unmatched. CDR3 protein: CASSLLGGGTDTQYF. The CDR3 nucleotides are TGCGCCAGCAGCTTGCTAGGGGGCGGCACAGATACGCAGTATTTT.

The chain employs TRBV19 and TRBJ1-1; perhaps TRBD1 as D (5 bases). This CDR3 contains 13 residues. V gave up 0 bases and J gave up 11 bases, with 13 bases separating them. Per germline, CDR1 LNHDA and CDR2 SQIVND (reference sequence). The CDR3 loop is CASSIEGGVAAFF. The CDR3 coding sequence is TGTGCCAGTAGTATAGAGGGAGGGGTAGCGGCTTTCTTT.

This clone appeared a single time. This chain joins TRBV10-3 and TRBJ2-1; the match to TRBD1 covers 7 bases. Germline V gene data show CDR1 as ENHRY and CDR2 as SYGVKD. The V gene end was trimmed by 6 bases and the J gene end by 15 bases; junction bases not matched to a gene: 17. The CDR3 is 14 residues long. The CDR3 loop is CAIRTPGQSNYPFF. The CDR3 DNA reads TGTGCCATCAGGACCCCGGGACAGTCGAATTACCCGTTCTTC.

This clone was seen only once. The chain carries TRBV7-9 and TRBJ1-5, with a possible D match to TRBD1 (5 bases). The CDR3 sequence is 17 residues long. CDR1 is SEHNR and CDR2 is FQNEAQ in the germline V gene (reference sequence). The V end lost 1 base, the J end lost 4 bases, and 17 bases lay between the germline ends. CDR3: CASSLEGREGFNQPQHF. The CDR3 DNA follows: TGTGCCAGCAGCTTAGAAGGCAGGGAAGGTTTTAATCAGCCCCAGCATTTT.

The J gene is TRBJ1-2, the V gene TRBV25-1; 10 bases are shared with TRBD1. V lost 7 bases, J lost 4 bases, and 9 bases stayed unmatched. CDR1 is MGHDK, CDR2 SYGVNS, per germline. The CDR3 is made up of 15 amino acids. CDR3 in amino acids: CASTGTGASLYGYTF. CDR3 nucleotides: TGTGCCAGCACCGGGACAGGGGCTTCCCTCTATGGCTACACCTTC.

This sequence joins TRBV7-8 and TRBJ2-5, with 7 bases lining up with TRBD1. Per germline, CDR1 SGHVS and CDR2 FQNEAQ. This CDR3 region has 13 residues. V was clipped by 1 base and J by 5 bases; unmatched bases: 1. CDR3 sequence (DNA): TGTGCCAGCAGCTTAGACAGGGGTGAGACCCAGTACTTC. Its translation: CASSLDRGETQYF.

There are a few counts of this clone. The chain uses TRBV5-1 and TRBJ1-1; maybe TRBD1 (5 bases). CDR3 length equals 13 residues. Germline CDR1 reads SGHRS; CDR2 reads YFSETQ. Trimming pared 4 bases from V and 5 bases from J, leaving 12 bases between. In nucleotides, the CDR3 is TGCGCCAGCAGCATAGGGGTGGGAACTGAAGCTTTCTTT. This encodes CASSIGVGTEAFF.

This clone came up once. The DNA for the CDR3 is TGTGCCAGCAGTGAGGAATCTAGCCCGGTATATGAGCAGTTCTTC. Protein sequence: CASSEESSPVYEQFF. This chain connects TRBV6-4 to TRBJ2-1; D might be TRBD2 (5 bases). The CDR3 runs 15 residues. The germline V gene has CDR1 MRHNA and CDR2 SNTAGT. The V end lost 3 bases, the J end lost 8 bases, and 17 bases lay between the germline ends.

This clone was recorded once. The V and J genes are TRBV7-8 and TRBJ1-1; 8 bases line up with TRBD1. Trimming removed 0 bases from V and 6 bases from J; junction bases left unmatched: 6. The CDR3 runs 15 residues. CDR1 and CDR2 (germline): SGHVS, FQNEAQ. This CDR3 reads CASSLAPGGMPEAFF. The CDR3 nucleotides read TGTGCCAGCAGCTTAGCGCCAGGGGGCATGCCTGAAGCTTTCTTT.

This sequence joins TRBV2 and TRBJ2-3; TRBD2 matches at 10 bases. The CDR3 totals 15 residues. The V segment lost 6 bases and the J segment 4 bases; nucleotides outside the gene matches: 7. The germline V gene encodes CDR1 SNHLY and CDR2 FYNNEI. The CDR3 sequence: CASSLAGGSADTQYF. In DNA form, the CDR3 reads TGTGCCAGCAGCTTAGCGGGAGGTTCCGCAGATACGCAGTATTTT.

J is TRBJ1-5 and V is TRBV18; tentatively, D is TRBD1 (6 bases). CDR3 length equals 13 residues. V lost 4 bases, J lost 7 bases, and 11 bases lay in between. Germline loops: CDR1 KGHSH, CDR2 LQKENI. The CDR3 reads CASSQDSQQPQHF. CDR3 in DNA: TGTGCCAGCTCACAGGACAGCCAGCAGCCCCAGCATTTT.

The rearrangement uses TRBV27 and TRBJ1-1, with 11 bases that match TRBD1. In germline, CDR1 is MNHEY, CDR2 SMNVEV (reference sequence). The trim removed 8 bases at V and 1 base at J, leaving 3 bases unmatched. The CDR3 length is 14 residues. Here the CDR3 reads CASGQGAQNTEAFF. The CDR3 region has the DNA TGTGCCAGCGGACAGGGGGCGCAGAACACTGAAGCTTTCTTT.

This chain links TRBV2 with TRBJ1-5, with TRBD1 matching over 7 bases. This CDR3 region has 15 residues. Germline V gene sequence: CDR1 SNHLY, CDR2 FYNNEI. V was pared by 6 bases and J by 6 bases, with 11 bases of the junction left unmatched. The CDR3 here is CASRGGPDRSQPQHF. The CDR3 nucleotides read TGTGCCAGCAGAGGGGGCCCGGACAGGTCTCAGCCCCAGCATTTT.

Remarks on this clone: Other DNA sequences in the sample encode the same CDR3. The chain uses TRBV28 and TRBJ2-7; D might be TRBD2 (5 bases). The CDR3 contains 12 residues. The germline V and J ends were trimmed by 3 bases and 4 bases, with 7 bases remaining between them. Looked up from germline, CDR1 is MDHEN and CDR2 is SYDVKM. CDR3 residues: CASSFRGYEQYF. Written as DNA, the CDR3 is TGTGCCAGCAGTTTCAGAGGGTACGAGCAGTACTTC.

The chain uses TRBV12-3 or TRBV12-4 and TRBJ2-7, with D unclear. V was cut by 1 base and J by 7 bases, with 8 bases left in between. This CDR3 comprises 12 residues. The CDR3 region has the DNA TGTGCCAGCAGTTTAGGAAGCTGGGAGCAGTACTTC. Amino acid sequence: CASSLGSWEQYF.

The chain combines TRBV29-1 with TRBJ2-3, with TRBD2 as a possible D gene (5 bases). Per germline, CDR1 SQVTM and CDR2 ANQGSEA. V was cut by 6 bases and J by 6 bases, with 16 bases left in between. The CDR3 has 13 amino acids. The CDR3, as DNA: TGCAGCGTCGGGAACCCATTATCGGATACGCAGTATTTT. It translates to CSVGNPLSDTQYF.

The count of this clone is one. In DNA form, the CDR3 reads TGTGCCAGCAGCGCTACAGGGAGAGCCTATCAGCCCCAGCATTTT. Translating gives CASSATGRAYQPQHF. The chain joins TRBV7-9 to TRBJ1-5; a weak D match, TRBD1 (6 bases). Germline values: CDR1 SEHNR, CDR2 FQNEAQ (reference sequence). The CDR3 covers 15 residues. The V end lost 5 bases, the J end lost 5 bases, and 16 bases lay between the germline ends. The full variable domain, completed using reference TRBV7-9 and TRBJ1-5, is DTGVSQNPRHKITKRGQNVTFRCDPISEHNRLYWYRQTLGQGPEFLTYFQNEAQLEKSRLLSDRFSAERPKGSFSTLEIQRTEQGDSAMYLCASSATGRAYQPQHFGDGTRLSIL.

J is TRBJ1-2 and V is TRBV7-2; D gene uncertain. Trimming stripped 1 base from V and 7 bases from J, with 13 bases between. This CDR3 comprises 14 residues. The germline CDR1 and CDR2 sequences are SGHTA and FQGNSA. CDR3 in DNA: TGTGCCAGCAGCTTAGTGGGCCGGGGAGGTGGCTACACCTTC. Protein: CASSLVGRGGGYTF. The entire variable domain, with the rest obtained from reference TRBV7-2 and TRBJ1-2, is as follows: GAGVSQSPSNKVTEKGKDVELRCDPISGHTALYWYRQSLGQGLEFLIYFQGNSAPDKSGLPSDRFSAERTGGSVSTLTIQRTQQEDSAVYLCASSLVGRGGGYTFGSGTRLTVV.

The chain combines TRBV30 with TRBJ1-1; D gene ambiguous. Trimming took 0 bases from V and 1 from J, leaving 15 bases between them. CDR1 and CDR2 from the germline V gene are GTSNPN and SVGIG (reference sequence). This CDR3 has 16 residues. In DNA form, the CDR3 reads TGTGCCTGGAGTGTAATTCGTAGTACTCCGAACACTGAAGCTTTCTTT. Amino acids: CAWSVIRSTPNTEAFF.

The chain links TRBV21-1 to TRBJ1-4. TRBV21-1 is tagged as a pseudogene. CDR3 size: 15 residues. The CDR3 DNA reads TGTGCCAGCAGCAAAGAGACTGCAACTAATGAAAAACTGTTTTTT. Its translation is CASSKETATNEKLFF.

V usage is TRBV11-2 and J usage is TRBJ2-1; weak D call: TRBD1 (6 bases). CDR3 length: 15 residues. CDR1 and CDR2 from the germline V gene are SGHAT and FQNNGV. V lost 8 bases, J lost 7 bases, and 21 bases lay in between. CDR3: CASDFFTRGSNEQFF. As DNA, the CDR3 is TGTGCCAGCGATTTTTTCACTAGGGGGTCAAATGAGCAGTTCTTC. Full variable domain (missing parts from reference TRBV11-2 and TRBJ2-1): EAGVAQSPRYKIIEKRQSVAFWCNPISGHATLYWYQQILGQGPKLLIQFQNNGVVDDSQLPKDRFSAERLKGVDSTLKIQPAKLEDSAVYLCASDFFTRGSNEQFFGPGTRLTVL.

The V and J genes are TRBV7-9 and TRBJ2-1; a possible D gene is TRBD1 (7 bases). The CDR3 extends over 15 amino acids. In germline, CDR1 is SEHNR, CDR2 FQNEAQ (reference sequence). The germline V and J ends were trimmed by 5 bases and 0 bases, with 11 bases remaining between them. The DNA of the CDR3 is TGTGCCAGCAGCCCTCAGGGGGGCTCCTACAATGAGCAGTTCTTC. Translation: CASSPQGGSYNEQFF.